The 4 T cell receptor beta chains below come from one sample, sequenced in a study of Graves' ophthalmopathy and Graves' hyperthyroidism. Amplification of TCR beta CDR3 regions used RNA transcripts. RT-PCR in the first round used HTBI primers; a second-round multiplex PCR followed. From the multiplex PCR reads, TCRdb called clonotypes with MiXCR, one entry per CDR3 protein. This table holds about 550,000 distinct CDR3 sequences, less than 45% found once. Sequences were obtained from peripheral blood or thyroid tissue (not recorded which). All receptors come from an adult man with Graves' hyperthyroidism.

This clonotype occurred many times. The chain has TRBV19 and TRBJ2-6, with D maybe TRBD1 (5 bases). The CDR3 sequence is 16 residues long. CDR1 is LNHDA, CDR2 SQIVND, per germline (reference sequence). Trimming removed 5 bases from V and 0 bases from J, with 11 bases in between. CDR3 protein: CASSGHWASGANVLTF. The CDR3 nucleotides are TGTGCCAGTAGTGGACACTGGGCCTCTGGGGCCAACGTCCTGACTTTC.

To note about this clonotype: A read error may be the cause here, since a much bigger clone is one base away. The CDR3 end shows no conserved phenylalanine or tryptophan, and so a read error is likely. This sequence joins TRBV29-1 and TRBJ1-1, with D perhaps matching TRBD1 (6 bases). The CDR3 runs 14 residues. Trimming stripped 6 bases from V and 11 bases from J, with 25 bases between. Germline lookup yields CDR1 SQVTM and CDR2 ANQGSEA. The CDR3 is CSVKNWGRVEGAFS. In DNA form, the CDR3 reads TGCAGCGTGAAAAACTGGGGGCGGGTTGAAGGGGCTTTCTCT.

The table lists this clonotype with many counts. V and J are TRBV6-1 and TRBJ1-5; 7 bases line up with TRBD1. The germline gives CDR1 MNHNS, CDR2 SASEGT. The CDR3 loop spans 14 amino acids. V lost 10 bases and J lost 0; bases outside the gene matches: 6. The DNA of the CDR3 is TGTGCCACCCGGGACAGCAATAGCAATCAGCCCCAGCATTTT. Translation gives CATRDSNSNQPQHF.

The rearrangement links TRBV19 to TRBJ1-5; D gene unclear. V lost 0 bases, J lost 10 bases, and 7 bases lay in between. This CDR3 contains 12 residues. The germline V gene encodes CDR1 LNHDA and CDR2 SQIVND (reference sequence). CDR3 sequence: CASSIEEGPQHF. The CDR3, as DNA: TGTGCCAGTAGTATAGAAGAGGGTCCCCAGCATTTT. The entire variable domain, with the rest obtained from reference TRBV19 and TRBJ1-5, is as follows: DGGITQSPKYLFRKEGQNVTLSCEQNLNHDAMYWYRQDPGQGLRLIYYSQIVNDFQKGDIAEGYSVSREKKESFPLTVTSAQKNPTAFYLCASSIEEGPQHFGDGTRLSIL.